The 9 T cell receptor beta chains presented below share a single source sample, sequenced in a study of blood T cells in healthy people across ages. Through a sample-barcoded 5' primer and a J-beta primer mix, a second PCR was run for about 6 to 11 cycles. TCRdb re-called the 5' RACE reads through MiXCR, storing one row per CDR3 protein. The table shows approximately 810,000 distinct CDR3 sequences, with around 36% occurring only once. Sequencing was done on a sample of blood. These receptors were collected from a man between 18 and 29 years old in good health.

This clonotype was detected ten times or more. J is TRBJ1-2 and V is TRBV12-3 or TRBV12-4; 7 bases are a match to TRBD1. Germline trimming cut 5 bases from V and 6 bases from J; bases unmatched to any gene: 3. The CDR3 runs to 12 residues. CDR3 protein: CASSIDRDGYTF. In nucleotides, the CDR3 is TGTGCCAGCAGTATCGACAGGGATGGCTACACCTTC.

The rearrangement joins TRBV10-3 to TRBJ2-1; 8 nucleotides line up with TRBD1. CDR3 size: 15 residues. Losses at the gene ends were 3 bases for V and 0 bases for J; bases not matched to a gene: 1. Germline CDR1 ENHRY, CDR2 SYGVKD. The CDR3 nucleotides are TGTGCCATCAGTGAAGGGACAGGCTCCTACAATGAGCAGTTCTTC. It is translated as CAISEGTGSYNEQFF.

This clonotype was detected ten times or more. The chain carries TRBV18 and TRBJ2-6, with D possibly TRBD2 on 5 matching bases. Germline-derived CDR1 and CDR2 are KGHSH and LQKENI. V was clipped by 6 bases and J by 3 bases, with 12 bases between them. CDR3 length equals 15 residues. The CDR3 reads CASSLGVNGANVLTF. In nucleotides, the CDR3 is TGTGCCAGCTCGCTCGGGGTAAATGGGGCCAACGTCCTGACTTTC.

V usage is TRBV30 and J usage is TRBJ2-2; either TRBD1 or TRBD2 may fit D (5 bases each). CDR1 is GTSNPN, CDR2 SVGIG, per germline (reference sequence). The ends were cut back, 3 bases at V and 2 bases at J, with 10 bases in the middle. This CDR3 has 14 residues. Here the CDR3 reads CAWSAGANTGELFF. CDR3 bases: TGTGCCTGGAGCGCCGGGGCCAACACCGGGGAGCTGTTTTTT. Using reference TRBV30 and TRBJ2-2 for the parts outside the CDR3, the full variable domain is SQTIHQWPATLVQPVGSPLSLECTVEGTSNPNLYWYRQAAGRGLQLLFYSVGIGQISSEVPQNLSASRPQDRQFILSSKKLLLSDSGFYLCAWSAGANTGELFFGEGSRLTVL.

The DNA of the CDR3 is TGCAGCGTTGAGGTCAGGGGGCAAACAGATACGCAGTATTTT. As protein: CSVEVRGQTDTQYF. The chain is built from TRBV29-1 and TRBJ2-3; 8 bases line up with TRBD1. CDR3 length equals 14 residues. V trimming: 3 bases; J trimming: 3 bases; junction bases outside the gene matches: 5. Germline V gene sequence: CDR1 SQVTM, CDR2 ANQGSEA.

In its sample, this clonotype was seen many times. The chain combines TRBV14 with TRBJ2-1; D ambiguous. The germline CDR1 and CDR2 sequences are SGHDN and FVKESK. Deletions cut 4 bases from V and 9 bases from J, with 16 bases between. The CDR3 totals 14 residues. The CDR3 bases are TGTGCCAGCAGCCTTCCCTTCCCCGGAGTTGAGCAGTTCTTC. It translates to CASSLPFPGVEQFF.

In its sample, this clonotype was seen many times. This chain uses TRBV2 with TRBJ1-2, with 9 bases lining up with TRBD1. Germline trimming cut 0 bases from V and 5 bases from J; bases unmatched to any gene: 10. In germline, CDR1 is SNHLY, CDR2 FYNNEI. The CDR3 covers 17 residues. CDR3 in amino acids: CASSEALKTGGQYGYTF. In nucleotides, the CDR3 is TGTGCCAGCAGTGAAGCTTTGAAAACAGGGGGCCAGTATGGCTACACCTTC.

This chain links TRBV5-5 with TRBJ2-5; D may be TRBD2 (5 bases). CDR1 SGHKS and CDR2 YYEKEE come from the germline V gene (reference sequence). V lost 4 bases to trimming and J lost 5 bases, with 21 bases between them. This CDR3 contains 16 residues. The CDR3 is CASSPDLGRSRETQYF. The DNA of the CDR3 is TGTGCCAGCAGCCCAGATTTGGGGAGAAGTCGGGAGACCCAGTACTTC.

J is TRBJ2-6 and V is TRBV9; no clear D gene. The CDR3 runs 13 residues. The germline V gene encodes CDR1 SGDLS and CDR2 YYNGEE. Trimming removed 3 bases at V and 2 bases at J, with 3 bases between. This CDR3 reads CASSATGANVLTF. For the CDR3, the DNA is TGTGCCAGCAGCGCCACTGGGGCCAACGTCCTGACTTTC.